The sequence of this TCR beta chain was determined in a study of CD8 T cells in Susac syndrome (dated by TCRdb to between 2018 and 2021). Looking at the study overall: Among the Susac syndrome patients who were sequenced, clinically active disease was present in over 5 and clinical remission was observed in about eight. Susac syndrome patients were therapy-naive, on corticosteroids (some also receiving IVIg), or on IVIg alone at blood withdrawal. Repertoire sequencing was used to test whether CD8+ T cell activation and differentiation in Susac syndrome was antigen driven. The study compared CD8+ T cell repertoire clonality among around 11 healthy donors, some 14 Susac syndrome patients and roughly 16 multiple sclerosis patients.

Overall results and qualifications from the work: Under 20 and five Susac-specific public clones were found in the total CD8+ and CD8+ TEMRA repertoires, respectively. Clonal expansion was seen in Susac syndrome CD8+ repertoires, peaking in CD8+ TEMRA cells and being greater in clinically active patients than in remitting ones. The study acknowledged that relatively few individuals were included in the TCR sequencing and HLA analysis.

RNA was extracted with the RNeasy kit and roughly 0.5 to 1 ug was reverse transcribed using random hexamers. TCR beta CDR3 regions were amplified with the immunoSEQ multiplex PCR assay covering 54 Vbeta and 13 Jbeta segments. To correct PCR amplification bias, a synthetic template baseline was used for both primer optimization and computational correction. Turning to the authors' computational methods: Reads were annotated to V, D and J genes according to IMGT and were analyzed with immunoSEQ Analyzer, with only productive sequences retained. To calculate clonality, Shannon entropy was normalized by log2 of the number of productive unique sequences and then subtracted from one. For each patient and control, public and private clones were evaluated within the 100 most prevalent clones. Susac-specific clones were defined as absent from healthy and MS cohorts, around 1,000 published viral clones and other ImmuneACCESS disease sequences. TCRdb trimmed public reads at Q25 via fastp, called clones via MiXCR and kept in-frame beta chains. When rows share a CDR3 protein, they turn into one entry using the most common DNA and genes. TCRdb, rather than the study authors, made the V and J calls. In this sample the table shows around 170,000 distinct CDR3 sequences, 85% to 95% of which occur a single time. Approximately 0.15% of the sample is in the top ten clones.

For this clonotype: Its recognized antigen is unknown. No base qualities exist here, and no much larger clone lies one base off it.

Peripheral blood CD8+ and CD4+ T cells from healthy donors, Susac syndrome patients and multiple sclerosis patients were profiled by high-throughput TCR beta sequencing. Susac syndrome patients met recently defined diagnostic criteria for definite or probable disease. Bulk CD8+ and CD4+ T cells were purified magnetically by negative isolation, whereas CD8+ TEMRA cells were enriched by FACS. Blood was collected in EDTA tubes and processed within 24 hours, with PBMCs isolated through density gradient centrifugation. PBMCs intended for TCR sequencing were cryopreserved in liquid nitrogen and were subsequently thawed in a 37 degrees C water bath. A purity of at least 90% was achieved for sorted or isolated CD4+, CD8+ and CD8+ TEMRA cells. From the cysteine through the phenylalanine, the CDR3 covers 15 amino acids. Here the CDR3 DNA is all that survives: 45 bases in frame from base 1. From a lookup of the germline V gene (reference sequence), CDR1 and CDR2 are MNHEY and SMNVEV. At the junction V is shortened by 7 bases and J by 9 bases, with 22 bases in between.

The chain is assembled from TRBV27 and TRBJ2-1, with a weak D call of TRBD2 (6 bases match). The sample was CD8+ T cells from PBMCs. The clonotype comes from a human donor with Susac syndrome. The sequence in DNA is TGTGCCAGCATCAGTCGCGTGGGCGGGATTGGTGAGCAGTTCTTC. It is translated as CASISRVGGIGEQFF.